A single sample gave rise to the 27 T cell receptor beta chains below, sequenced in a study of blood T cell repertoires in COVID-19. Measured with immunoSEQ multiplex PCR; TCRdb has only the in-frame clones, and not every one. The table lists about 220,000 clones, roughly four fifths of them singletons. Sequenced: peripheral blood. These receptors all come from a woman aged 70-85 years with acute or convalescent COVID-19.

The table lists this clone with a few counts. V gene TRBV30 combines with J gene TRBJ1-2, with D maybe TRBD1 (6 bases). V was pared by 5 bases and J by 4 bases, with 20 bases between. The germline gives CDR1 GTSNPN, CDR2 SVGIG (reference sequence). There are 15 residues in the CDR3. CDR3 in DNA: TGTGCCTGGGAGACACCACCAGACAGGCCCTATGGCTACACCTTC. Encoded protein: CAWETPPDRPYGYTF.

The sample holds a few counts of this clone. The genes are TRBV30 and TRBJ1-1; D is uncertain. Germline V gives CDR1 GTSNPN, CDR2 SVGIG (reference sequence). V lost 0 bases and J 8 bases, leaving 13 bases between the germline ends. The CDR3 extends over 13 amino acids. In nucleotides, the CDR3 is TGTGCCTGGAGTGTACTCTCGCCCCCCGAAGCTTTCTTT. It encodes CAWSVLSPPEAFF.

V gene TRBV27 combines with J gene TRBJ1-1; D is possibly TRBD1 (6 bases). V lost 3 bases and J lost 4, with 9 bases in between. Per the germline V gene, CDR1 is MNHEY and CDR2 is SMNVEV (reference sequence). The CDR3 spans 13 residues. CDR3 residues: CASSLTGLTEAFF. The DNA for the CDR3 is TGTGCCAGCAGTTTGACAGGTCTCACTGAAGCTTTCTTT.

V gene TRBV7-2 combines with J gene TRBJ2-3, with 12 bases matching TRBD2. The length of the CDR3 is 17 residues. After removal of 1 base from V and 0 bases from J, the junction contained 2 bases not matched to a gene. Germline values: CDR1 SGHTA, CDR2 FQGNSA. The CDR3 coding sequence is TGTGCCAGCAGCTTAGGACTAGCGGGGGCAAGCACAGATACGCAGTATTTT. Protein product: CASSLGLAGASTDTQYF.

The chain joins TRBV30 to TRBJ1-5; 7 bases are shared with TRBD1. Per germline, CDR1 GTSNPN and CDR2 SVGIG (reference sequence). The CDR3 length is 13 residues. J lost 4 bases, V lost 2 bases, and 2 bases had no gene match. CDR3 in DNA: TGTGCCTGGAGTAAACAGGGGAATCAGCCCCAGCATTTT. Residues: CAWSKQGNQPQHF.

V gene TRBV11-2 combines with J gene TRBJ2-7, with D maybe TRBD2 (5 bases). V was shortened by 0 bases and J by 3 bases, with 18 bases between the two germline ends. The germline V gene has CDR1 SGHAT and CDR2 FQNNGV. The CDR3 loop spans 17 amino acids. CDR3 DNA: TGTGCCAGCAGCTTAGAAGTAGGGTTAGCGTATCTCTACGAGCAGTACTTC. Translation: CASSLEVGLAYLYEQYF.

The CDR3 DNA follows: TGTGCCATCAGTGCCCCAGGGGGGTACCAAGAGACCCAGTACTTC. It yields the protein CAISAPGGYQETQYF. The chain has TRBV10-3 and TRBJ2-5; possibly TRBD1 for D (7 bases). The CDR3 loop spans 15 amino acids. The germline V gene encodes CDR1 ENHRY and CDR2 SYGVKD. Deletions cut 4 bases from V and 0 bases from J, with 12 bases between.

This clone was seen a handful of times. The V and J genes are TRBV5-1 and TRBJ2-7; D unclear. The CDR3 contains 14 residues. The germline V gene encodes CDR1 SGHRS and CDR2 YFSETQ. V was shortened by 0 bases and J by 5 bases, with 12 bases between the two germline ends. The CDR3 is CASSLDLRGDEQYF. The DNA for the CDR3 is TGCGCCAGCAGCTTGGATCTTAGAGGAGACGAGCAGTACTTC.

This clone came up once. This sequence joins TRBV12-3 or TRBV12-4 and TRBJ2-7; the D is unclear. V lost 1 base, J lost 6 bases, and 7 bases lay in between. CDR3 length: 12 amino acids. CDR3 protein: CASSLGFGEQYF. The CDR3 nucleotides read TGTGCCAGCAGTTTAGGGTTCGGCGAGCAGTACTTC.

This chain joins TRBV19 and TRBJ1-2, with TRBD1 as a possible D gene (6 bases). Germline values: CDR1 LNHDA, CDR2 SQIVND (reference sequence). The V and J ends lost 3 bases and 7 bases respectively, with 18 bases between them. CDR3 size: 15 residues. The chain's CDR3 is CASSISSRGRGGYTF. Written as DNA, the CDR3 is TGTGCCAGTAGTATTTCCTCCAGGGGAAGAGGTGGCTACACCTTC. Using reference TRBV19 and TRBJ1-2 for the parts outside the CDR3, the full variable domain is DGGITQSPKYLFRKEGQNVTLSCEQNLNHDAMYWYRQDPGQGLRLIYYSQIVNDFQKGDIAEGYSVSREKKESFPLTVTSAQKNPTAFYLCASSISSRGRGGYTFGSGTRLTVV.

V usage is TRBV27 and J usage is TRBJ2-7; D not resolved. The CDR3 covers 13 residues. V was cut by 3 bases and J by 0 bases, with 6 bases left in between. The germline V gene has CDR1 MNHEY and CDR2 SMNVEV (reference sequence). The CDR3 protein is CASSFSSSYEQYF. The DNA of the CDR3 is TGTGCCAGCAGTTTCTCGAGCTCCTACGAGCAGTACTTC.

The V call is TRBV5-4, the J call TRBJ2-5, with 9 bases lining up with TRBD2. The CDR3 runs 15 residues. Per the germline V gene, CDR1 is SGHNT and CDR2 is YYREEE (reference sequence). V was clipped by 3 bases and J by 1 base; unmatched bases: 4. The CDR3 sequence: CASSSTSGLQETQYF. As DNA, the CDR3 is TGTGCCAGCAGCTCGACTAGCGGCCTCCAAGAGACCCAGTACTTC.

The V and J genes are TRBV2 and TRBJ1-1; D is possibly TRBD1 (5 bases). This CDR3 region has 13 residues. Trimming removed 5 bases from V and 8 bases from J, with 15 bases in between. Germline assignment: CDR1 SNHLY and CDR2 FYNNEI. CDR3 nucleotides: TGTGCCAGCAGTCGGGTAGGGGTTGGAGAAGCTTTCTTT. This gives the protein CASSRVGVGEAFF.

The chain is built from TRBV11-2 and TRBJ2-5; TRBD2 matches at 15 bases. Germline V gives CDR1 SGHAT, CDR2 FQNNGV. The V gene end was trimmed by 4 bases and the J gene end by 2 bases; junction bases not matched to a gene: 8. The CDR3 spans 18 residues. The CDR3 region has the DNA TGTGCCAGCAGCTCGGGACTAGCGGGGGGCAGGGTACAAGAGACCCAGTACTTC. It yields the protein CASSSGLAGGRVQETQYF. Drawing the rest from reference TRBV11-2 and TRBJ2-5, the complete variable domain is EAGVAQSPRYKIIEKRQSVAFWCNPISGHATLYWYQQILGQGPKLLIQFQNNGVVDDSQLPKDRFSAERLKGVDSTLKIQPAKLEDSAVYLCASSSGLAGGRVQETQYFGPGTRLLVL.

The J gene is TRBJ2-2, the V gene TRBV6-1; perhaps TRBD1 as D (5 bases). V was clipped by 1 base and J by 0 bases, with 6 bases between them. The V gene's germline CDR1 is MNHNS and CDR2 SASEGT. This CDR3 has 15 residues. The CDR3 loop is CASSEVRANTGELFF. The DNA of the CDR3 is TGTGCCAGCAGTGAAGTCAGGGCGAACACCGGGGAGCTGTTTTTT.

V gene TRBV19 combines with J gene TRBJ2-5; 7 nucleotides align to TRBD2. Germline CDR1 LNHDA, CDR2 SQIVND (reference sequence). The CDR3 sequence is 15 residues long. The trim removed 7 bases at V and 5 bases at J, leaving 13 bases unmatched. CDR3 in DNA: TGTGCCAGTAACCGGGTCGGGGGGAGTCGTGAGACCCAGTACTTC. Amino acids: CASNRVGGSRETQYF.

The chain employs TRBV7-2 and TRBJ2-3, with 8 bases matching TRBD1. Per germline, CDR1 SGHTA and CDR2 FQGNSA. The CDR3 consists of 14 residues. The V gene end was trimmed by 5 bases and the J gene end by 1 base; junction bases not matched to a gene: 2. The DNA of the CDR3 is TGTGCCAGCAGCACGACAGGGGGCACAGATACGCAGTATTTT. This gives the protein CASSTTGGTDTQYF.

This chain uses TRBV10-1 with TRBJ2-1, with D perhaps TRBD1 (5 bases). Trimming left V 3 bases short and J 13 bases short, with 13 bases between. The CDR3 spans 12 residues. Germline V CDR1 and CDR2: WNHNN, SYGVQD (reference sequence). CDR3 sequence reads: CASSEGQGNQFF. The CDR3 bases are TGCGCCAGCAGTGAAGGGCAGGGAAACCAGTTCTTC.

The chain couples TRBV19 to TRBJ2-7; D is possibly TRBD2 (7 bases). The CDR3 runs to 13 residues. Germline CDR1 is LNHDA and CDR2 is SQIVND (reference sequence). Trimming took off 6 bases at V and 7 bases at J, with 16 bases between the two ends. For the CDR3, the DNA is TGTGCCAGTAGCAAAGACGGGGGGCTGGAGCAGTACTTC. Amino acids: CASSKDGGLEQYF.

The rearrangement links TRBV15 to TRBJ1-5; D is possibly TRBD1 (5 bases). This CDR3 comprises 15 residues. V lost 3 bases and J 5 bases, leaving 14 bases between the germline ends. CDR1 LNHNV and CDR2 YYDKDF come from the germline V gene (reference sequence). The CDR3 DNA sequence: TGTGCCACCAGCAGTATCGGTCGGGGGGATCAGCCCCAGCATTTT. Translation: CATSSIGRGDQPQHF.

This clone was seen a handful of times. The rearrangement links TRBV6-5 to TRBJ2-5, with 8 bases that match TRBD1. The CDR3 is 14 residues long. V lost 11 bases and J lost 5; bases outside the gene matches: 13. Germline CDR1 is MNHEY and CDR2 is SVGAGI. CDR3 in amino acids: CAGFRTGLGETQYF. CDR3 nucleotides: TGTGCCGGGTTCAGGACAGGGTTAGGGGAGACCCAGTACTTC.

The rearrangement joins TRBV11-2 to TRBJ2-1; 7 bases are a match to TRBD1. The length of the CDR3 is 15 residues. Germline CDR1 reads SGHAT; CDR2 reads FQNNGV. The V and J ends lost 5 bases and 4 bases, in that order; junction bases with no gene match: 8. The CDR3 DNA sequence: TGTGCCAGCAGCCAAACGGGACAGACATACAATGAGCAGTTCTTC. Its translation is CASSQTGQTYNEQFF. The variable domain in full, with the rest retrieved from reference TRBV11-2 and TRBJ2-1, is EAGVAQSPRYKIIEKRQSVAFWCNPISGHATLYWYQQILGQGPKLLIQFQNNGVVDDSQLPKDRFSAERLKGVDSTLKIQPAKLEDSAVYLCASSQTGQTYNEQFFGPGTRLTVL.

The chain employs TRBV19 and TRBJ1-4, with D unclear. Germline V gives CDR1 LNHDA, CDR2 SQIVND (reference sequence). V lost 5 bases, J lost 1 base, and 11 bases lay in between. The CDR3 runs 15 residues. The CDR3 DNA is TGTGCCAGTAGTCGCACAATCGTAACTAATGAAAAACTGTTTTTT. This encodes CASSRTIVTNEKLFF.

V gene TRBV28 combines with J gene TRBJ2-7; 8 positions agree with TRBD1. The germline V gene encodes CDR1 MDHEN and CDR2 SYDVKM. Unmatched junction bases numbered 10, after V lost 7 bases and J lost 8 bases. CDR3 length equals 13 residues. The CDR3 protein is CASNPPGGDQQYF. The CDR3 DNA follows: TGTGCCAGCAACCCTCCAGGGGGCGATCAGCAGTACTTC.

The chain combines TRBV4-2 with TRBJ2-7; tentative D call: TRBD2 (6 bases). Germline CDR1 and CDR2: LGHNA and YNFKEQ. Trimming pared 6 bases from V and 4 bases from J, leaving 25 bases between. CDR3 length: 17 residues. CDR3: CASSLTRDSLGKYEQYF. CDR3 DNA: TGTGCCAGCAGTCTGACCCGGGACTCTCTAGGGAAATACGAGCAGTACTTC.

This clone was picked up a small number of times. The chain couples TRBV6-5 to TRBJ1-1, with 7 nucleotides matching TRBD1. The V and J ends lost 6 bases and 0 bases, in that order; junction bases with no gene match: 7. CDR1 and CDR2 from the germline V gene are MNHEY and SVGAGI. CDR3 length equals 15 residues. CDR3 region: CASSMEGAMNTEAFF. For the CDR3, the DNA is TGTGCCAGCAGCATGGAGGGGGCGATGAACACTGAAGCTTTCTTT.

This chain links TRBV11-2 with TRBJ1-2, with no clear D. Looked up from germline, CDR1 is SGHAT and CDR2 is FQNNGV. The germline V and J ends were trimmed by 5 bases and 6 bases, with 19 bases remaining between them. The CDR3 covers 15 residues. Here the CDR3 DNA reads TGTGCCAGCAGCCCCCGCACCGGGGTAAGGAATGGCTACACCTTC. This encodes CASSPRTGVRNGYTF. Variable domain in full (rest from reference TRBV11-2 and TRBJ1-2): EAGVAQSPRYKIIEKRQSVAFWCNPISGHATLYWYQQILGQGPKLLIQFQNNGVVDDSQLPKDRFSAERLKGVDSTLKIQPAKLEDSAVYLCASSPRTGVRNGYTFGSGTRLTVV.